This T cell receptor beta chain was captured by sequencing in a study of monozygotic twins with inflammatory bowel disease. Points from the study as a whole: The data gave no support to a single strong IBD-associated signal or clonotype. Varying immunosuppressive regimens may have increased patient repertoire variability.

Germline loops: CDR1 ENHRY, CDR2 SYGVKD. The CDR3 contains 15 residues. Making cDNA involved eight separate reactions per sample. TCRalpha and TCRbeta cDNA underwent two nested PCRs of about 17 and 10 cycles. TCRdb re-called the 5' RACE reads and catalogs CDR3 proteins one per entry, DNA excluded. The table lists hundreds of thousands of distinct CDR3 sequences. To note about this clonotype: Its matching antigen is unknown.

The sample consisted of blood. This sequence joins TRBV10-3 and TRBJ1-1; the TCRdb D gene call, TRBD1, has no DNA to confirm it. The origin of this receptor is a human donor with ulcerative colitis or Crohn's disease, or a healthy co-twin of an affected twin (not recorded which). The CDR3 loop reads CAIRESQQGNTEAFF.